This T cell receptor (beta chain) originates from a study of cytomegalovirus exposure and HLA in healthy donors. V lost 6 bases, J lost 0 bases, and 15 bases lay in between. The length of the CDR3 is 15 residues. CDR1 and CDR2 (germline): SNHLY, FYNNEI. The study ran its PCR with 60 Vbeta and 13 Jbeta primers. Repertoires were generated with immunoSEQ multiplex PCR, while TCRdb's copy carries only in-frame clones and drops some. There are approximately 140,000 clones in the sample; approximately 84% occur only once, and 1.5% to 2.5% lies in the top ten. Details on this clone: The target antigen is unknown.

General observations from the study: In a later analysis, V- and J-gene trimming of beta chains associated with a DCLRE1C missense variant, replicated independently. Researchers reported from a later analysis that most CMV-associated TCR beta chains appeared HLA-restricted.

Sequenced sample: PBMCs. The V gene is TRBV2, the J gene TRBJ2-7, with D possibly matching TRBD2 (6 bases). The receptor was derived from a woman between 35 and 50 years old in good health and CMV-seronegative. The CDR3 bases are TGTGCCAGCAGGCTAGCGTTCGAGAGCTCCTACGAGCAGTACTTC. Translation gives CASRLAFESSYEQYF. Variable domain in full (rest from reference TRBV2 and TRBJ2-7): EPEVTQTPSHQVTQMGQEVILRCVPISNHLYFYWYRQILGQKVEFLVSFYNNEISEKSEIFDDQFSVERPDGSNFTLKIRSTKLEDSAMYFCASRLAFESSYEQYFGPGTRLTVT.